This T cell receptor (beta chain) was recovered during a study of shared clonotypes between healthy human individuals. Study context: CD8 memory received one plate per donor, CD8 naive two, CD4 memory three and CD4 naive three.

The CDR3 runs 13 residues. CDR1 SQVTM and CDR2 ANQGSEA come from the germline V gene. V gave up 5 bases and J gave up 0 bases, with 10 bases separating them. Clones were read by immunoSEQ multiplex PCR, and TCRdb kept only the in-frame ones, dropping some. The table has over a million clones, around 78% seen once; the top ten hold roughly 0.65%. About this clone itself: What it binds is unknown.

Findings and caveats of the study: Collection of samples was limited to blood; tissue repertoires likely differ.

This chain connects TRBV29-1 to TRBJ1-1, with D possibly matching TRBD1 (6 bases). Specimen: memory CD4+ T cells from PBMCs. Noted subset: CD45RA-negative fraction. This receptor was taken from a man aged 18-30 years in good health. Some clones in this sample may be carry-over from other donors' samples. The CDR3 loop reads CSVTGIMNTEAFF. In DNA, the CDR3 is TGCAGCGTTACAGGGATCATGAACACTGAAGCTTTCTTT.